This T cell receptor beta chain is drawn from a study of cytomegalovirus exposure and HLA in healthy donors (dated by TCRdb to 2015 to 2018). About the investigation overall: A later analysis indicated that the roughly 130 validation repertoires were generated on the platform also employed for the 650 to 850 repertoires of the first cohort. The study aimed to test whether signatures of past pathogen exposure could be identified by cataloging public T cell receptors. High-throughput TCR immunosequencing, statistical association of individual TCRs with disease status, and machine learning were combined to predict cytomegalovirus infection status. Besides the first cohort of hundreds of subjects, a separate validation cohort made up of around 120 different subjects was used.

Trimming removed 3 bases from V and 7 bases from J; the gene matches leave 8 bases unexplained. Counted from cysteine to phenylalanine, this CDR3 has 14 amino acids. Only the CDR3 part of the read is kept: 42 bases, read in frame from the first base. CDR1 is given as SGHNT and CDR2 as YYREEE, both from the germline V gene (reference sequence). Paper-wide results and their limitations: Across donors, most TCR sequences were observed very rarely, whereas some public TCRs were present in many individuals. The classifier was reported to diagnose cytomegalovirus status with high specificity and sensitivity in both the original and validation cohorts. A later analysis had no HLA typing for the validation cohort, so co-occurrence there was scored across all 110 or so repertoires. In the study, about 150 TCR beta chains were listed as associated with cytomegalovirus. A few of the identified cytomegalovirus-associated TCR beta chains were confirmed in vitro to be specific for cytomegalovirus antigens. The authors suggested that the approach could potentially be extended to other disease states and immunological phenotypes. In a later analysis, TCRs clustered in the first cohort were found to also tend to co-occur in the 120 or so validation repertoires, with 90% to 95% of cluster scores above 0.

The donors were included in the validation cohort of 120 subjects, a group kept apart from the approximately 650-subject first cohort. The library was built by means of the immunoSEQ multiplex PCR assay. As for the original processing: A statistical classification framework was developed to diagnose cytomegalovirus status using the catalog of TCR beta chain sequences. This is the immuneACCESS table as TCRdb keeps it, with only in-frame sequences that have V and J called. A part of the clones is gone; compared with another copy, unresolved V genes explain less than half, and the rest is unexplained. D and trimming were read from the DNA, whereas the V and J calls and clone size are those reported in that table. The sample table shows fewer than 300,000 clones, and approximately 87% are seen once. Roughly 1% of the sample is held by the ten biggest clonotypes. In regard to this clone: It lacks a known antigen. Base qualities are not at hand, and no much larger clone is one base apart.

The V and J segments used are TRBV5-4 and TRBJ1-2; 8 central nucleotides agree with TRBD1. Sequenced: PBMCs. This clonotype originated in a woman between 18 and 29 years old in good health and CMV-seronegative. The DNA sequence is TGTGCCAGCAGCTCGCTCTTGACAGGGGTTGGCTACACCTTC. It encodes CASSSLLTGVGYTF.